This TCR beta chain was captured in a study of blood T cell repertoires in COVID-19. Study-level information: Samples came from the United States, Italy and Spain, spanning acute and convalescent COVID-19. Sources were T cells, B-cell-depleted T cells, or PBMCs; the material itself was cDNA or gDNA.

The study drew participants aged 18 to 89 years from roughly 25 US areas. The assay was immunoSEQ multiplex PCR, and TCRdb's table has in-frame clones only and misses some. The top ten hold approximately 16% of the sample, which has about 180,000 clones, around 83% seen once. The V and J ends lost 2 bases and 0 bases, in that order; junction bases with no gene match: 11. The CDR3 has 17 amino acids. Germline CDR1 reads GTSNPN; CDR2 reads SVGIG (reference sequence). The specimen sequenced was PBMCs or T cells enriched from blood (not recorded which). This receptor was taken from a man in his forties or fifties who had recovered from COVID-19. The J gene is TRBJ2-3, the V gene TRBV30, with 7 bases aligning to TRBD2. The CDR3 region is CAWSPKGLADSTDTQYF. The CDR3 DNA sequence: TGTGCCTGGAGTCCTAAGGGGCTAGCGGATAGCACAGATACGCAGTATTTT.